Shown below are 17 T cell receptor beta chains from a single sample sequenced in a study of technical replicates of blood from a handful of donors. Sequencing was performed with immunoSEQ multiplex PCR; in TCRdb, only in-frame clones are kept and a portion is missing. The sample lists approximately 75,000 clones, around 97% seen once, with about 0.29% in the top ten. Sequenced sample: T cells isolated from PBMCs. These receptors all come from a human donor in good health.

This chain joins TRBV5-6 and TRBJ1-3, with D tentatively TRBD1 (5 bases). The CDR3 has 14 residues. The V gene's germline CDR1 is SGHDT and CDR2 YYEEEE. Trimming left V 2 bases short and J 3 bases short, with 9 bases between. CDR3 residues: CASSFRRGGNTIYF. CDR3 bases: TGTGCCAGCAGCTTCAGGAGGGGTGGAAACACCATATATTTT.

This rearrangement joins TRBV7-9 to TRBJ2-2; 7 bases fit TRBD2. V trimming: 3 bases; J trimming: 8 bases; junction bases outside the gene matches: 9. In germline, CDR1 is SEHNR, CDR2 FQNEAQ (reference sequence). This CDR3 is built from 15 residues. The CDR3 here is CASSLISAGVGELFF. The CDR3 region has the DNA TGTGCCAGCAGCTTGATATCCGCGGGAGTGGGGGAGCTGTTTTTT.

V usage is TRBV7-3 and J usage is TRBJ2-3, with a weak D call TRBD2 (6 bases). Per the germline V gene, CDR1 is SGHTA and CDR2 is FQGTGA. The CDR3 is 13 residues long. V was trimmed by 5 bases and J by 4 bases, leaving 10 bases between them. CDR3 protein: CASSEEGPDTQYF. CDR3 nucleotides: TGTGCCAGCAGCGAGGAGGGTCCAGATACGCAGTATTTT. The whole variable domain, remainder taken from reference TRBV7-3 and TRBJ2-3, is GAGVSQTPSNKVTEKGKYVELRCDPISGHTALYWYRQSLGQGPEFLIYFQGTGAADDSGLPNDRFFAVRPEGSVSTLKIQRTERGDSAVYLCASSEEGPDTQYFGPGTRLTVL.

The chain recombines TRBV10-3 with TRBJ2-7, with TRBD1 matching over 8 bases. CDR3 length: 13 residues. Germline V gene sequence: CDR1 ENHRY, CDR2 SYGVKD. The V and J ends lost 8 bases and 2 bases, in that order; junction bases with no gene match: 5. CDR3 in amino acids: CAIQGAYAYEQYF. The CDR3 DNA is TGTGCCATCCAGGGGGCCTATGCCTACGAGCAGTACTTC.

V gene TRBV5-4 combines with J gene TRBJ2-5; 11 bases map to TRBD2. V trimming: 5 bases; J trimming: 4 bases; junction bases outside the gene matches: 10. Germline V lookup: CDR1 SGHNT, CDR2 YYREEE (reference sequence). This CDR3 has 16 residues. In DNA, the CDR3 is TGTGCCAGCAGTTCGTTAGCGGGAGGGCCAGGAGAGACCCAGTACTTC. Translation: CASSSLAGGPGETQYF.

This clone was observed a single time. The chain carries TRBV29-1 and TRBJ1-1; D ambiguous. V lost 8 bases, J lost 2 bases, and 12 bases lay in between. Germline CDR1 and CDR2: SQVTM and ANQGSEA. This CDR3 contains 12 residues. The CDR3 sequence is CSTTASNTEAFF. The CDR3 DNA reads as TGCAGCACTACCGCCAGTAACACTGAAGCTTTCTTT.

The chain employs TRBV2 and TRBJ1-2; perhaps TRBD1 as D (5 bases). Germline-derived CDR1 and CDR2 are SNHLY and FYNNEI. The CDR3 is 13 amino acids. V was pared by 1 base and J by 8 bases, with 11 bases between. CDR3 sequence reads: CASSEGLGGGYTF. In DNA form, the CDR3 reads TGTGCCAGCAGTGAAGGTCTCGGGGGGGGCTACACCTTC.

The chain carries TRBV5-1 and TRBJ2-7; TRBD2 aligns across 8 bases. This CDR3 spans 14 amino acids. Looked up from germline, CDR1 is SGHRS and CDR2 is YFSETQ. V shed 4 bases, J shed 5 bases, and the junction held 8 bases outside the gene matches. CDR3 region: CASSPRGGADEQYF. In DNA form, the CDR3 reads TGCGCCAGCAGCCCCCGGGGGGGAGCCGACGAGCAGTACTTC.

The CDR3 DNA reads as TGTGCCAGCTCACCGACGTCCCAGGGATCATCGTACGAGCAGTACTTC. It translates to CASSPTSQGSSYEQYF. The rearrangement uses TRBV18 and TRBJ2-7, with a weak D call TRBD1 (5 bases). The length of the CDR3 is 16 residues. V was cut by 3 bases and J by 4 bases, with 19 bases left in between. Germline V gives CDR1 KGHSH, CDR2 LQKENI.

V gene TRBV19 combines with J gene TRBJ1-4; 7 bases are a match to TRBD1. V shed 1 base and J 1 base; nucleotides not matched to a gene: 0. The CDR3 extends over 15 amino acids. Germline CDR1 reads LNHDA; CDR2 reads SQIVND (reference sequence). Here the CDR3 DNA reads TGTGCCAGTAGTATAGGGGACAGAACTAATGAAAAACTGTTTTTT. The encoded protein is CASSIGDRTNEKLFF.

The rearrangement joins TRBV5-1 to TRBJ2-3, with D tentatively TRBD2 (6 bases). The V gene's germline CDR1 is SGHRS and CDR2 YFSETQ. V was trimmed by 1 base and J by 2 bases, leaving 11 bases between them. This CDR3 is 15 amino acids long. The CDR3 DNA reads TGCGCCAGCAGCTTGCCGGGAGACCTCACAGATACGCAGTATTTT. Its translation is CASSLPGDLTDTQYF.

The rearrangement joins TRBV10-2 to TRBJ2-7; possibly TRBD1 for D (6 bases). V lost 8 bases and J lost 3, with 11 bases in between. Germline CDR1 reads WSHSY; CDR2 reads SAAADI. The CDR3 length is 12 residues. CDR3 coding DNA: TGCGCCAGCGCTACAGGGAACTACGAGCAGTACTTC. It translates to CASATGNYEQYF.

The chain joins TRBV18 to TRBJ1-5, with 8 bases that match TRBD1. Germline CDR1 KGHSH, CDR2 LQKENI. The CDR3 contains 14 residues. Trimming cost V 0 bases and J 6 bases; bases outside gene matches: 1. CDR3 bases: TGTGCCAGCTCACCACCGACAGGGGCTCAGCCCCAGCATTTT. Residues: CASSPPTGAQPQHF.

The V and J genes are TRBV5-6 and TRBJ2-7, with a tentative D call TRBD1 (6 bases). Germline V gene sequence: CDR1 SGHDT, CDR2 YYEEEE. The length of the CDR3 is 14 residues. The V and J ends lost 7 bases and 3 bases respectively, with 17 bases between them. The CDR3 here is CASARAGDDYEQYF. In DNA form, the CDR3 reads TGTGCCAGCGCCCGGGCAGGGGATGACTACGAGCAGTACTTC.

The V call is TRBV13, the J call TRBJ2-7; 9 nucleotides align to TRBD1. V lost 5 bases and J lost 4; bases outside the gene matches: 6. Germline CDR1 and CDR2: PRHDT and FYEKMQ (reference sequence). The CDR3 length is 14 residues. DNA for the CDR3: TGTGCCAGCAGCCACACGGGGACAGGGTACGAGCAGTACTTC. Translated, it gives CASSHTGTGYEQYF.

The V and J genes are TRBV5-6 and TRBJ2-7; the match to TRBD2 covers 9 bases. The V segment lost 6 bases and the J segment 11 bases; nucleotides outside the gene matches: 15. Germline CDR1 reads SGHDT; CDR2 reads YYEEEE. The CDR3 runs 14 residues. CDR3 sequence reads: CASTTGTSQTREYF. Here the CDR3 DNA reads TGTGCCAGCACCACCGGGACTAGCCAAACTAGGGAGTACTTC.

V is TRBV13 and J is TRBJ2-7, with D maybe TRBD2 (6 bases). Germline V lookup: CDR1 PRHDT, CDR2 FYEKMQ (reference sequence). This CDR3 has 15 residues. Trimming pared 1 base from V and 3 bases from J, leaving 13 bases between. This CDR3 reads CASSLVTGVNYEQYF. The CDR3 coding sequence is TGTGCCAGCAGCTTAGTTACGGGGGTAAACTACGAGCAGTACTTC.